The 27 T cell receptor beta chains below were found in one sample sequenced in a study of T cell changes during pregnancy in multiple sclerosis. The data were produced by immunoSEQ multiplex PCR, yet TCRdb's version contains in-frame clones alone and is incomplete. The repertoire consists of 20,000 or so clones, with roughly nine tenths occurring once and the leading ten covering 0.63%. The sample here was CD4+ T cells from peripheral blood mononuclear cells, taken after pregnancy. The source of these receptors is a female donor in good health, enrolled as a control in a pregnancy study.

CDR3 residues: CASSETRSGQYF. In DNA form, the CDR3 reads TGCGCCAGCAGTGAAACCCGGTCGGGGCAGTACTTC. The rearrangement uses TRBV10-2 and TRBJ2-7; D unresolved. The CDR3 contains 12 residues. The V end lost 3 bases, the J end lost 9 bases, and 12 bases lay between the germline ends. The germline CDR1 and CDR2 sequences are WSHSY and SAAADI.

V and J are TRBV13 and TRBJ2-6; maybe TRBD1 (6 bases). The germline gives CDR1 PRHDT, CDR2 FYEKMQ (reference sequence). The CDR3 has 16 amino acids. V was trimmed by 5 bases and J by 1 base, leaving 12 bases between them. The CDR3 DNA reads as TGTGCCAGCAGCAATATTCAGGGGTCTGGGGCCAACGTCCTGACTTTC. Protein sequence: CASSNIQGSGANVLTF. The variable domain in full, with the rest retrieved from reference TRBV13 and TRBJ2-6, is AAGVIQSPRHLIKEKRETATLKCYPIPRHDTVYWYQQGPGQDPQFLISFYEKMQSDKGSIPDRFSAQQFSDYHSELNMSSLELGDSALYFCASSNIQGSGANVLTFGAGSRLTVL.

The CDR3 DNA reads as TGTGCCAGTAGTGAGACAGGCCAGTCCTACAATGAGCAGTTCTTC. Translating it yields CASSETGQSYNEQFF. The rearrangement uses TRBV19 and TRBJ2-1; weak D call: TRBD1 (6 bases). This CDR3 contains 15 residues. In germline, CDR1 is LNHDA, CDR2 SQIVND (reference sequence). V lost 5 bases and J 1 base, leaving 12 bases between the germline ends.

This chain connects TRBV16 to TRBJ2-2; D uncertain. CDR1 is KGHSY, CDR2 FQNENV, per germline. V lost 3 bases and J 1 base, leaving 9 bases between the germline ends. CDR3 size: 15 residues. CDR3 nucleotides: TGTGCCAGCAGCCACTCACACCAGAACACCGGGGAGCTGTTTTTT. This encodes CASSHSHQNTGELFF.

The CDR3 reads CASSLGGLNNEQFF. The CDR3 coding sequence is TGCGCCAGCAGCCTAGGAGGACTAAACAATGAGCAGTTCTTC. J is TRBJ2-1 and V is TRBV4-3; maybe TRBD2 (6 bases). Germline-derived CDR1 and CDR2 are LGHNA and YSLEER. Trimming took 4 bases from V and 5 from J, leaving 12 bases between them. The CDR3 runs 14 residues.

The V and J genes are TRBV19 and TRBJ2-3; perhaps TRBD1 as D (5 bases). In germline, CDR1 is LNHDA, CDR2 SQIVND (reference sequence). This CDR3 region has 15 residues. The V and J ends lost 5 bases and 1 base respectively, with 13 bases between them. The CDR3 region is CASSPQGWGTDTQYF. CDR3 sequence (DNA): TGTGCCAGTAGTCCTCAGGGATGGGGCACAGATACGCAGTATTTT.

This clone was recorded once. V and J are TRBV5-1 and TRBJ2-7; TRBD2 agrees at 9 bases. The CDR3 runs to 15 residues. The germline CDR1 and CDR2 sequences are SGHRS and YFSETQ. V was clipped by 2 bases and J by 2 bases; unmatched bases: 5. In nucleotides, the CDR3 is TGCGCCAGCAGCTTCCTCGGGACTAGCCCCTACGAGCAGTACTTC. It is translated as CASSFLGTSPYEQYF.

The CDR3 reads CASSFGGETQYF. The CDR3 bases are TGCGCCAGCAGCTTTGGGGGGGAGACCCAGTACTTC. This chain uses TRBV5-1 with TRBJ2-5; D is possibly TRBD2 (6 bases). Germline CDR1 reads SGHRS; CDR2 reads YFSETQ. V shed 2 bases and J shed 5 bases, with 7 bases lying between them. This CDR3 spans 12 amino acids. The full variable domain, completed using reference TRBV5-1 and TRBJ2-5, is KAGVTQTPRYLIKTRGQQVTLSCSPISGHRSVSWYQQTPGQGLQFLFEYFSETQRNKGNFPGRFSGRQFSNSRSEMNVSTLELGDSALYLCASSFGGETQYFGPGTRLLVL.

The CDR3 DNA is TGTGCCAGCTCACTTTCCACGACGGGCACCGGGGAGCTGTTTTTT. Translation: CASSLSTTGTGELFF. This chain joins TRBV18 and TRBJ2-2; unclear D gene. The ends were cut back, 4 bases at V and 4 bases at J, with 13 bases in the middle. This CDR3 comprises 15 residues. From germline, CDR1 is KGHSH and CDR2 LQKENI.

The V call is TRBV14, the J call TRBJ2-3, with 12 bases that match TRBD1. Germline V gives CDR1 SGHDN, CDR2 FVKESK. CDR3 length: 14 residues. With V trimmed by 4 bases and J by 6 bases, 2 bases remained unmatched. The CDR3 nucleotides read TGTGCCAGCAGCCGGGACAGGGGGCGTGATACGCAGTATTTT. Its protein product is CASSRDRGRDTQYF.

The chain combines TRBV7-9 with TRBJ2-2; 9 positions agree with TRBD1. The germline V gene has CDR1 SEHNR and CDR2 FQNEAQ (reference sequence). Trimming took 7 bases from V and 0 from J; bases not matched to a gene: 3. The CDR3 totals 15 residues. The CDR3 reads CASTQGAANTGELFF. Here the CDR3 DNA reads TGTGCCAGCACACAGGGGGCGGCGAACACCGGGGAGCTGTTTTTT.

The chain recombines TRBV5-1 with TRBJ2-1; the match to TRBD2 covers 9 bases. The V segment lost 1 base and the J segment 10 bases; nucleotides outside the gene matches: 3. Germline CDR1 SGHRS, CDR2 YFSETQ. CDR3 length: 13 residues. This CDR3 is CASSLLAGDEQFF. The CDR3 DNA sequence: TGCGCCAGCAGCTTGTTAGCGGGAGACGAGCAGTTCTTC. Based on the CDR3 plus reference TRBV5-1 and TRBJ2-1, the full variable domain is KAGVTQTPRYLIKTRGQQVTLSCSPISGHRSVSWYQQTPGQGLQFLFEYFSETQRNKGNFPGRFSGRQFSNSRSEMNVSTLELGDSALYLCASSLLAGDEQFFGPGTRLTVL.

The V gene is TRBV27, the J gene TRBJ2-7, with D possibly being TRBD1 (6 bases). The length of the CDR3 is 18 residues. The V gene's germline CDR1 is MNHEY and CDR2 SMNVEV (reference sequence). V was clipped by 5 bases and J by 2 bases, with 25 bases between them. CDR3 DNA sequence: TGTGCCAGCAGTCAGATATCCGGGACATATTATTCTGCCTACGAGCAGTACTTC. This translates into CASSQISGTYYSAYEQYF.

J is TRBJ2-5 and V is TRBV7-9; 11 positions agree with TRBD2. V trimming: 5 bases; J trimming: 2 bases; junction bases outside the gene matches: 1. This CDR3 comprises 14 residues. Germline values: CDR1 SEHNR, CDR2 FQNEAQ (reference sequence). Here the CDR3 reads CASSRTSGQETQYF. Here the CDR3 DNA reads TGTGCCAGCAGCCGGACTAGCGGGCAAGAGACCCAGTACTTC.

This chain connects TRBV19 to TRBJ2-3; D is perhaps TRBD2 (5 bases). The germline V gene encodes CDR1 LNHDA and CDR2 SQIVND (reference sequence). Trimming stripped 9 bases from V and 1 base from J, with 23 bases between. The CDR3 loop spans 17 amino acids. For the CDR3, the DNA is TGTGCCAGCAAAGGTGGTTCATCGGGAATTGGCACAGATACGCAGTATTTT. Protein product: CASKGGSSGIGTDTQYF.

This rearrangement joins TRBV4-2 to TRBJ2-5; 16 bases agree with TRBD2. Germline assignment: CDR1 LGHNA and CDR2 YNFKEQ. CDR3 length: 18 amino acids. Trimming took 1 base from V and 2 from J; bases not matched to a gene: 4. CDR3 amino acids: CASSQAPGLAGGQETQYF. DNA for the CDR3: TGTGCCAGCAGCCAAGCGCCGGGACTAGCGGGGGGGCAAGAGACCCAGTACTTC.

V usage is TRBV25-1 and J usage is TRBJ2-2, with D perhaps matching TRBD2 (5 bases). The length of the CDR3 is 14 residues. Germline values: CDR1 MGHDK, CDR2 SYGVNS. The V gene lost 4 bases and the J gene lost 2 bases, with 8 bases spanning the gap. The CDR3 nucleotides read TGTGCCAGCAGTGTGGACTCAAACACCGGGGAGCTGTTTTTT. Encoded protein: CASSVDSNTGELFF.

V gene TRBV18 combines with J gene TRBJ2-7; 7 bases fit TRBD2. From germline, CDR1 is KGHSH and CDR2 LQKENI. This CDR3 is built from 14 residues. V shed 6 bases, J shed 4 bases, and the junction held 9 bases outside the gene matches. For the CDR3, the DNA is TGTGCCAGCTCCCAGTCTAGGGAGGGGTACGAGCAGTACTTC. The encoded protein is CASSQSREGYEQYF.

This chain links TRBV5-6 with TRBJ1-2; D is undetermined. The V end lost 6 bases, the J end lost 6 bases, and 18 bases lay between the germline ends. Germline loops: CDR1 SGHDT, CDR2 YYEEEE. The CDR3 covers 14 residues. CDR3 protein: CASTPYTRADGYTF. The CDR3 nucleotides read TGTGCCAGCACCCCTTATACTAGGGCTGATGGCTACACCTTC. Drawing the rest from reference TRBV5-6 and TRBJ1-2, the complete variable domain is DAGVTQSPTHLIKTRGQQVTLRCSPKSGHDTVSWYQQALGQGPQFIFQYYEEEERQRGNFPDRFSGHQFPNYSSELNVNALLLGDSALYLCASTPYTRADGYTFGSGTRLTVV.

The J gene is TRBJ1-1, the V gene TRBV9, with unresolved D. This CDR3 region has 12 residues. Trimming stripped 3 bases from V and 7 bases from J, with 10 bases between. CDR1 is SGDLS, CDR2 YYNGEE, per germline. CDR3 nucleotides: TGTGCCAGCAGCGCCGTTACAAGTGAAGCTTTCTTT. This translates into CASSAVTSEAFF.

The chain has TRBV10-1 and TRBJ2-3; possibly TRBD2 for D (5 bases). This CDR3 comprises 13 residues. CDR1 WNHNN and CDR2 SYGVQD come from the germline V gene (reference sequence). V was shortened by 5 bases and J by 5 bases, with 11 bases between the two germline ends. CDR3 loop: CASSPGILDTQYF. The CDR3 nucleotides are TGCGCCAGCAGTCCCGGGATATTAGATACGCAGTATTTT.

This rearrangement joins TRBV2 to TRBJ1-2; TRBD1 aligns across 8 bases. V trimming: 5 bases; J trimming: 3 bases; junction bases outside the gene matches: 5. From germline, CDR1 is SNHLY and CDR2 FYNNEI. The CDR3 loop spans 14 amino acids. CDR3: CASSTQGADYGYTF. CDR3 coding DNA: TGTGCCAGCAGTACCCAGGGGGCGGACTATGGCTACACCTTC.

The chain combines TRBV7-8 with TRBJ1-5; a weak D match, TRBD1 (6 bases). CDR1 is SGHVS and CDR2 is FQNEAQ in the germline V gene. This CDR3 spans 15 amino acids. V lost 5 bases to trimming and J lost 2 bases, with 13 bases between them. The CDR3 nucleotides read TGTGCCAGCAGCACAGACAGGATAGGCAATCAGCCCCAGCATTTT. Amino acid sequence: CASSTDRIGNQPQHF.

The DNA for the CDR3 is TGTGCCAGCAGTGCCACAGGGGAAGGCCTCCGCGAGCAGTACTTC. Residues: CASSATGEGLREQYF. The genes are TRBV6-1 and TRBJ2-7; 7 nucleotides match TRBD1. Germline loops: CDR1 MNHNS, CDR2 SASEGT. The trim removed 4 bases at V and 6 bases at J, leaving 12 bases unmatched. The CDR3 contains 15 residues.

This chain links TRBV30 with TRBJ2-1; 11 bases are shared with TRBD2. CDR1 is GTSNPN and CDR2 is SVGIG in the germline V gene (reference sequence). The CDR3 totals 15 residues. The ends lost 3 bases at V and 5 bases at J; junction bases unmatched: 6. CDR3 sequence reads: CAWSPLAGENNEQFF. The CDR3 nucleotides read TGTGCCTGGAGCCCACTAGCGGGGGAGAACAATGAGCAGTTCTTC.

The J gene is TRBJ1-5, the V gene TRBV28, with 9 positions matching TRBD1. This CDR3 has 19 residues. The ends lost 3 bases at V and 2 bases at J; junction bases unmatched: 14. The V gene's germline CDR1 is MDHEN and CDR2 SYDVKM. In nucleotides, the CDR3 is TGTGCCAGCAGTTTCCTAGGACAGGGGAGGATGGGGGGCAATCAGCCCCAGCATTTT. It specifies CASSFLGQGRMGGNQPQHF.

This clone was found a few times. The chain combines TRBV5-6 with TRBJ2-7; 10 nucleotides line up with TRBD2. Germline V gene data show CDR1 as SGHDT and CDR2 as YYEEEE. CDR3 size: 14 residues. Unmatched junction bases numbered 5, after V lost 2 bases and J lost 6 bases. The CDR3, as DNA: TGTGCCAGCAGCTTCCTAGCGGGAGACGGCGAGCAGTACTTC. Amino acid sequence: CASSFLAGDGEQYF.